A single sample gave rise to the 21 T cell receptor beta chains below, sequenced in a study of T cells in Graves' hyperthyroidism and ophthalmopathy. RNA transcripts provided the source from which TCR beta CDR3 regions were amplified. Using the HTBI primer set, a first-round RT-PCR was run on the TCR CDR3. TCRdb re-called the multiplex PCR reads with MiXCR, one entry per CDR3 protein. This table holds approximately 480,000 distinct CDR3 sequences, about a fifth found once. Sequenced sample: blood. These TCRs come from a man aged 18 to 35 with Graves' hyperthyroidism.

This clonotype occurred many times. The genes are TRBV18 and TRBJ2-5; D might be TRBD1 (5 bases). Per the germline V gene, CDR1 is KGHSH and CDR2 is LQKENI. The V and J ends lost 4 bases and 3 bases respectively, with 9 bases between them. The CDR3 covers 13 residues. Here the CDR3 DNA reads TGTGCCAGCTCACAACAGGTCGAAGAGACCCAGTACTTC. It specifies CASSQQVEETQYF.

At least ten counts were recorded for this clonotype. The V and J genes are TRBV12-3 or TRBV12-4 and TRBJ2-7; 10 bases match TRBD1. After removal of 7 bases from V and 1 base from J, the junction contained 7 bases not matched to a gene. This CDR3 contains 15 residues. The CDR3 sequence is CASKPGQGFSYEQYF. In DNA form, the CDR3 reads TGTGCCAGCAAGCCGGGACAGGGGTTTTCCTACGAGCAGTACTTC.

This chain links TRBV15 with TRBJ1-1, with 9 bases aligning to TRBD1. Germline CDR1 is LNHNV and CDR2 is YYDKDF (reference sequence). The CDR3 sequence is 14 residues long. Trimming at V came to 5 bases and at J to 5 bases, leaving 6 bases not matched to a gene. Here the CDR3 reads CATSGGTGRTEAFF. CDR3 coding DNA: TGTGCCACCAGCGGAGGGACAGGGCGTACTGAAGCTTTCTTT. Variable domain in full (rest from reference TRBV15 and TRBJ1-1): DAMVIQNPRYQVTQFGKPVTLSCSQTLNHNVMYWYQQKSSQAPKLLFHYYDKDFNNEADTPDNFQSRRPNTSFCFLDIRSPGLGDTAMYLCATSGGTGRTEAFFGQGTRLTVV.

At least ten counts were recorded for this clonotype. The rearrangement uses TRBV5-6 and TRBJ1-3; D is uncertain. CDR3 length: 14 amino acids. CDR1 SGHDT and CDR2 YYEEEE come from the germline V gene. V was pared by 9 bases and J by 0 bases, with 13 bases between. The CDR3 DNA sequence: TGTGCCACCTCCGACACCCTCTCTGGAAACACCATATATTTT. The encoded protein is CATSDTLSGNTIYF.

The V call is TRBV30, the J call TRBJ2-3; the D is unclear. This CDR3 is 14 amino acids long. Germline lookup yields CDR1 GTSNPN and CDR2 SVGIG (reference sequence). The germline V and J ends were trimmed by 3 bases and 4 bases, with 14 bases remaining between them. Here the CDR3 reads CAWREPDDPDTQYF. CDR3 sequence (DNA): TGTGCCTGGAGAGAACCGGACGACCCAGATACGCAGTATTTT.

This clonotype has ten or more counts. This chain links TRBV28 with TRBJ2-5, with TRBD2 identical over 9 bases. CDR3 length equals 16 residues. Germline V gene lookup returns CDR1 MDHEN and CDR2 SYDVKM. With 5 bases clipped from V and 3 bases from J, the junction kept 10 bases outside the gene matches. CDR3 loop: CASSPLIRLAEETQYF. The DNA of the CDR3 is TGTGCCAGCAGTCCCCTCATCCGACTAGCGGAAGAGACCCAGTACTTC.

In this sample, this clonotype turned up many times. The CDR3 loop is CASSLTEAGNYGYTF. CDR3 DNA sequence: TGTGCCAGCAGTTTAACTGAGGCAGGGAACTATGGCTACACCTTC. The genes are TRBV27 and TRBJ1-2, with TRBD1 as a possible D gene (5 bases). V was trimmed by 2 bases and J by 2 bases, leaving 12 bases between them. The CDR3 contains 15 residues. Germline V gene sequence: CDR1 MNHEY, CDR2 SMNVEV (reference sequence).

The V gene is TRBV30, the J gene TRBJ2-2; TRBD2 matches at 7 bases. CDR3 length: 14 residues. V gave up 4 bases and J gave up 4 bases; unmatched junction bases: 6. The germline V gene has CDR1 GTSNPN and CDR2 SVGIG (reference sequence). CDR3 loop: CAWNGGLSTGELFF. In DNA, the CDR3 is TGTGCCTGGAATGGGGGACTAAGCACCGGGGAGCTGTTTTTT.

This clonotype was seen ten or more times. The chain carries TRBV9 and TRBJ1-6; TRBD1 matches at 7 bases. The CDR3 has 15 residues. The ends lost 2 bases at V and 6 bases at J; junction bases unmatched: 5. Germline CDR1 and CDR2: SGDLS and YYNGEE. The CDR3 bases are TGTGCCAGCAGCGTCCGACAGGGCTGTAATTCACCCCTCCACTTT. Translated, it gives CASSVRQGCNSPLHF.

This clonotype was found many times. This rearrangement joins TRBV2 to TRBJ2-7; D possibly corresponds to TRBD2 (5 bases). CDR3 length equals 12 residues. Germline V gene lookup returns CDR1 SNHLY and CDR2 FYNNEI. V lost 8 bases, J lost 2 bases, and 10 bases lay in between. In DNA, the CDR3 is TGTGCCAGCTGGGAGAGTCCCTACGAGCAGTACTTC. This sequence encodes CASWESPYEQYF.

In this sample, this clonotype turned up a few times. The genes are TRBV20-1 and TRBJ1-5; tentatively, D is TRBD1 (5 bases). CDR1 is DFQATT, CDR2 SNEGSKA, per germline (reference sequence). V dropped 6 bases and J dropped 7 bases, with 10 bases sitting between them. This CDR3 spans 11 amino acids. For the CDR3, the DNA is TGCAGTGCAGGGGCCGGACAGCCCCAGCATTTT. Protein: CSAGAGQPQHF.

This clonotype was seen a few times. The chain recombines TRBV12-3 or TRBV12-4 with TRBJ2-2; 7 nucleotides match TRBD2. Trimming cost V 5 bases and J 6 bases; bases outside gene matches: 6. There are 14 residues in the CDR3. CDR3 region: CASSPTSVPGELFF. The CDR3 coding sequence is TGTGCCAGCAGTCCAACTAGCGTTCCCGGGGAGCTGTTTTTT.

The table lists this clonotype with many counts. The V and J genes are TRBV30 and TRBJ2-7, with D possibly TRBD1 on 6 matching bases. The CDR3 runs to 13 residues. Trimming shortened V by 1 base and J by 3 bases, and 10 bases separated the two germline ends. CDR1 GTSNPN and CDR2 SVGIG come from the germline V gene (reference sequence). The CDR3 is CAWSATGLYEQYF. Written as DNA, the CDR3 is TGTGCCTGGAGTGCTACAGGGCTCTACGAGCAGTACTTC.

This clonotype occurred many times. The chain is built from TRBV30 and TRBJ2-4, with 8 bases that match TRBD1. Per the germline V gene, CDR1 is GTSNPN and CDR2 is SVGIG (reference sequence). With V trimmed by 0 bases and J by 6 bases, 1 base remained unmatched. There are 13 residues in the CDR3. This CDR3 reads CAWSVQGVNIQYF. The CDR3 nucleotides are TGTGCCTGGAGTGTACAGGGGGTAAACATTCAGTACTTC.

This clonotype has just one count. The V and J genes are TRBV30 and TRBJ1-2; D is ambiguous. Trimming cost V 0 bases and J 2 bases, with 7 bases left between them. The germline V gene has CDR1 GTSNPN and CDR2 SVGIG (reference sequence). This CDR3 has 13 residues. DNA for the CDR3: TGTGCCTGGAGTGTTTCGGGGAACTATGGCTACACCTTC. It yields the protein CAWSVSGNYGYTF.

This clonotype was seen many times. The chain combines TRBV28 with TRBJ2-7, with D hard to call. CDR1 MDHEN and CDR2 SYDVKM come from the germline V gene. Trimming removed 2 bases at V and 6 bases at J, with 8 bases between. This CDR3 has 12 amino acids. CDR3 in DNA: TGTGCCAGCAGTTTACCCCTGAGCGAGCAGTACTTC. Translated, it gives CASSLPLSEQYF.

This clonotype showed up many times. The rearrangement joins TRBV20-1 to TRBJ2-7; 9 positions agree with TRBD1. With V trimmed by 0 bases and J by 5 bases, 8 bases remained unmatched. The CDR3 extends over 15 amino acids. The V gene's germline CDR1 is DFQATT and CDR2 SNEGSKA (reference sequence). The CDR3 loop reads CSARDKGTGWHEQYF. The CDR3 DNA reads as TGCAGTGCTAGAGATAAGGGGACAGGGTGGCACGAGCAGTACTTC.

This clonotype was observed a few times. This rearrangement joins TRBV4-1 to TRBJ1-5; possibly TRBD1 for D (6 bases). V dropped 2 bases and J dropped 7 bases, with 15 bases sitting between them. The germline V gene encodes CDR1 MGHRA and CDR2 YSYEKL. This CDR3 spans 15 amino acids. The CDR3 protein is CASSQIWGLGQPQHF. CDR3 nucleotides: TGCGCCAGCAGCCAAATTTGGGGGCTAGGGCAGCCCCAGCATTTT.

Worth noting for this clonotype: Given a much more abundant clone one base away, this may be a read error. The chain couples TRBV27 to TRBJ2-7, with 7 bases identical to TRBD1. Germline CDR1 is MNHEY and CDR2 is SMNVEV (reference sequence). The CDR3 spans 14 residues. Trimming at V came to 2 bases and at J to 5 bases, leaving 6 bases not matched to a gene. CDR3 residues: CASSLGQGVHEQYF. The DNA for the CDR3 is TGTGCCAGCAGTTTAGGGCAGGGGGTCCACGAGCAGTACTTC.

The sample holds many counts of this clonotype. The rearrangement joins TRBV11-2 to TRBJ2-7; possible D gene TRBD2, 6 bases. The CDR3 consists of 14 residues. CDR1 is SGHAT and CDR2 is FQNNGV in the germline V gene. V lost 6 bases, J lost 1 base, and 13 bases lay in between. This CDR3 reads CASRQIRGSYEQYF. CDR3 DNA: TGTGCCAGCAGACAAATACGGGGGTCCTACGAGCAGTACTTC.

This clonotype was counted ten times or more. The gene calls are TRBV20-1 and TRBJ2-7; possible D gene TRBD2, 5 bases. This CDR3 contains 13 residues. Per the germline V gene, CDR1 is DFQATT and CDR2 is SNEGSKA (reference sequence). With 6 bases removed from V and 2 bases from J, the gap between germline ends came to 14 bases. CDR3 amino acids: CSARPGSTYEQYF. The CDR3 DNA follows: TGCAGTGCCCGACCGGGGAGCACCTACGAGCAGTACTTC.